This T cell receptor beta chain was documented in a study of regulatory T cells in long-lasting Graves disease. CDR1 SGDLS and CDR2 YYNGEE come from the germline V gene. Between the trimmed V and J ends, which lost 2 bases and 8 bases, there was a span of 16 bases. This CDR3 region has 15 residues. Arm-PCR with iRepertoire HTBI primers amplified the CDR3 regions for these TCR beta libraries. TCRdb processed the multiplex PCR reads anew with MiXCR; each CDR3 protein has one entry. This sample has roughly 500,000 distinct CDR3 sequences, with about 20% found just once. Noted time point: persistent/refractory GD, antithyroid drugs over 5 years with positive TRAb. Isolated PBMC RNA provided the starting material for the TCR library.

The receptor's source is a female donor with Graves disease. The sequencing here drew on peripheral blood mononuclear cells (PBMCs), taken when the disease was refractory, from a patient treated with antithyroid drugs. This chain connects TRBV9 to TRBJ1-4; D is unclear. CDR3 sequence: CASSVGVGGYEKLFF. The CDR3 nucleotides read TGTGCCAGCAGCGTCGGGGTCGGAGGTTACGAAAAACTGTTTTTT.